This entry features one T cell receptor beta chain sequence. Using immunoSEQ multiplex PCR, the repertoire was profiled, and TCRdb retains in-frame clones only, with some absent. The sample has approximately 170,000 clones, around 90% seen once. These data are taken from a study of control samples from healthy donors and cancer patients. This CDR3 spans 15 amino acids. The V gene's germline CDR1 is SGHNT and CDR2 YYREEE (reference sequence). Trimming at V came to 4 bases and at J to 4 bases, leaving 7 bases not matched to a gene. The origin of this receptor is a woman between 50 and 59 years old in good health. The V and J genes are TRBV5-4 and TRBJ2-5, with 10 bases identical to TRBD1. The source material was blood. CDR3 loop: CASSRAGQGPETQYF. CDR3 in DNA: TGTGCCAGCAGCCGCGCGGGACAGGGGCCAGAGACCCAGTACTTC.